The clone carrying this T cell receptor (beta chain) was observed at least ten times. The antigen remains undetermined. The library gave individual cDNA molecules unique molecular identifiers. MiXCR, run by TCRdb on the RACE reads, gives a single entry per CDR3 protein. The repertoire holds about 57,000 distinct CDR3 sequences, with about a tenth as singletons. This entry belongs to a study of human T cells and chemical hapten exposure. The wider study: Alopecia areata, totalis or universalis was found in mostly female patients.

Study-wide results and limits: Significantly greater numbers of large CDR3 similarity clusters came from expanded TCRs than from controls.

Germline V gene sequence: CDR1 LGHDT, CDR2 YNNKEL (reference sequence). The CDR3 contains 17 residues. The V end lost 3 bases, the J end lost 0 bases, and 16 bases lay between the germline ends. Time point here: patch test 1, 2 weeks after DPC sensitization. As for treatment: therapeutic diphenylcyclopropenone sensitization with weekly scalp DPC. Researchers extracted total RNA from unfractionated whole blood. V and J are TRBV3-1 and TRBJ2-3; D is possibly TRBD1 or TRBD2 (6 bases each). The specimen was whole blood, collected in connection with sensitization to the hapten diphenylcyclopropenone (DPC). This TCR derives from a woman aged 40 to 49 with alopecia areata. Some clones in this sample may be carry-over from other donors' samples. CDR3 residues: CASSHLGGTGSTDTQYF. The DNA of the CDR3 is TGTGCCAGCAGCCACTTGGGGGGAACAGGGAGCACAGATACGCAGTATTTT.